What follows describes a single T cell receptor beta chain. The method was immunoSEQ multiplex PCR; TCRdb's version includes in-frame clones alone and lacks a portion of them. The sample has under 250,000 clones, about 94% seen once. The data are from a study of blood T cell repertoires in COVID-19. This CDR3 spans 17 amino acids. Per germline, CDR1 SGHVS and CDR2 FQNEAQ. The V end was cut by 2 bases, the J end by 4 bases, with 18 bases between. The genes are TRBV7-8 and TRBJ1-3, with TRBD1 as a possible D gene (6 bases). Sequencing used peripheral blood. This TCR was sampled from a man aged 55 to 70 with COVID-19, enrolled during active disease. The CDR3 sequence: CASSLYGGQGTGNTIYF. CDR3 coding DNA: TGTGCCAGCAGCTTATATGGTGGGCAGGGGACCGGAAACACCATATATTTT.